This TCR beta chain was sequenced during a study of cytomegalovirus exposure and HLA in healthy donors. Study-wide results and limits: Per published reports, the classifier diagnosed cytomegalovirus status with high specificity and sensitivity. A later analysis appeared to link common viral pathogens to several of the most significant clusters. Some public TCRs appeared in many individuals, while most sequences were rare. Confirmation was obtained in vitro that a few CMV-associated chains are specific for CMV antigens.

The PCR had 60 Vbeta and 13 Jbeta primers. Produced via immunoSEQ multiplex PCR; TCRdb's table is partial and in-frame only. Here the sample spans 90,000 to 120,000 clones, 82% being singletons. The CDR3 has 14 amino acids. The ends lost 4 bases at V and 4 bases at J; junction bases unmatched: 4. Germline V lookup: CDR1 SGDLS, CDR2 YYNGEE. As regards this clone: Its antigen remains unidentified. Other DNA sequences of this sample code for an identical CDR3.

Sample: PBMCs. The sequence derives from a young man in good health and CMV-seropositive. The chain is built from TRBV9 and TRBJ1-2, with 10 positions matching TRBD1. The CDR3 loop reads CASSPTGGTYGYTF. DNA for the CDR3: TGTGCCAGCAGCCCGACAGGGGGCACCTATGGCTACACCTTC.